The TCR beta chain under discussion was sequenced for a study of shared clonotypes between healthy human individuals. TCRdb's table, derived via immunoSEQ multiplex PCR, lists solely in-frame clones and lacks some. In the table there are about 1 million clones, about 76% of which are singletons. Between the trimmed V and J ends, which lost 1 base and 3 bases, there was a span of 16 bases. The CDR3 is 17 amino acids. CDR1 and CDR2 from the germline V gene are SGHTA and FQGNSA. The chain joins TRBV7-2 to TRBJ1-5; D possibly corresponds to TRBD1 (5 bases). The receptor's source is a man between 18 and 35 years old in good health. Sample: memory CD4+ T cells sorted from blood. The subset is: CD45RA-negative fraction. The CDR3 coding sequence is TGTGCCAGCAGCTTAGGCCCTGCGACAGTTTTCAATCAGCCCCAGCATTTT. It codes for CASSLGPATVFNQPQHF.